This TCR beta chain was identified during a study of CD8 T cells in Susac syndrome. Findings and caveats of the study: The greatest CD8+ clonal expansion in Susac occurred in TEMRA cells and in active patients.

The CDR3 contains 16 residues. V lost 4 bases, J lost 7 bases, and 10 bases stayed unmatched. CDR1 and CDR2 from the germline V gene are KGHDR and SFDVKD. Definite or probable Susac syndrome was diagnosed using recently defined diagnostic criteria. Details on this clonotype: Its antigen is currently unknown.

Reverse transcription used roughly 0.5 to 1 ug RNA and random hexamers. Multiplex PCR with immunoSEQ amplified the TCR beta CDR3 across 54 Vbeta and 13 Jbeta. TCRdb re-derived calls from the immunoSEQ multiplex PCR reads in MiXCR, one entry per CDR3 protein. This sample carries about 120,000 distinct CDR3 sequences, 85% to 95% of them seen once, and the ten largest clones take about 0.3%. The chain has TRBV24-1 and TRBJ2-1; 9 bases line up with TRBD1. Source material: CD8+ T cells from PBMCs. The source is a human donor with Susac syndrome. DNA of the CDR3: TGTGCCACCAGTGACTCCGGGACAGGGAACCCAAATGAGCAGTTCTTC. Translation: CATSDSGTGNPNEQFF.